This T cell receptor (beta chain) was profiled in a study of blood T cell repertoires in COVID-19. There are 14 residues in the CDR3. Germline loops: CDR1 SNHLY, CDR2 FYNNEI. Trimming stripped 6 bases from V and 0 bases from J, with 12 bases between. Repertoires were generated with immunoSEQ multiplex PCR, while TCRdb's copy carries only in-frame clones and drops some. The sample has roughly 49,000 clones, less than 90% seen once. Sequencing input: peripheral blood. The J gene is TRBJ2-7, the V gene TRBV2; tentative D call: TRBD1 (5 bases). The clonotype was recovered from a human donor in a cohort sampled during active COVID-19. CDR3 sequence reads: CASRVGEGSYEQYF. In DNA, the CDR3 is TGTGCCAGCAGGGTAGGGGAAGGCTCCTACGAGCAGTACTTC.